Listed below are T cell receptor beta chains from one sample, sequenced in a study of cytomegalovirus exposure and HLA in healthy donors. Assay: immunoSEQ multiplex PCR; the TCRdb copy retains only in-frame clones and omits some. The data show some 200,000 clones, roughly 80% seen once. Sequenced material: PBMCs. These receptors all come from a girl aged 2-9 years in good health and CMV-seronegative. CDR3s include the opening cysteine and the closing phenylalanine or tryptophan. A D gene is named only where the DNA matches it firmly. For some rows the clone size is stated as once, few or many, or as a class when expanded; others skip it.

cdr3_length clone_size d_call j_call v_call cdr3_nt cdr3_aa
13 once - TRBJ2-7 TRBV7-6 TGTGCCAGCAGCTTAGTGCGAGGCCACGAGCAGTACTTC CASSLVRGHEQYF
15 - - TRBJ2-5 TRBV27 TGTGCCAGCAGTTCCGGACCTATAGCGGTGGAGACCCAGTACTTC CASSSGPIAVETQYF
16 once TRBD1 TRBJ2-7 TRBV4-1 TGCGCCAGCAGCCAAGCCCTCACACAGGGGTCCTACGAGCAGTACTTC CASSQALTQGSYEQYF
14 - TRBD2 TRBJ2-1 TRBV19 TGTGCCAGTAGTCCTTCGGGGGGGGCGACGGAGCAGTTCTTC CASSPSGGATEQFF
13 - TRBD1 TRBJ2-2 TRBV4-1 TGCGCCAGCAGCCAACAGGGGGCCGGGGAGCTGTTTTTT CASSQQGAGELFF
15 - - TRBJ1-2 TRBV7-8 TGTGCCAGCAGCTTAGTCGGAGTCAGAGGGAGCGGCTACACCTTC CASSLVGVRGSGYTF
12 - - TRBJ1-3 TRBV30 TGTGCCTGGAGTGTAGGCGGAGGCACCATATATTTT CAWSVGGGTIYF
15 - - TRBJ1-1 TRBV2 TGTGCCAGCAGTGAGTGGACTGAAATGAACACTGAAGCTTTCTTT CASSEWTEMNTEAFF
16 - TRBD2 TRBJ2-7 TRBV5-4 TGTGCCAGCAGCTTGGGCCGGACTAGCGGTTCCTACGAGCAGTACTTC CASSLGRTSGSYEQYF
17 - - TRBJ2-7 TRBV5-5 TGTGCCAGCAGCTTGGGGGCTCTGCTGCCTGACTACTACGAGCAGTACTTC CASSLGALLPDYYEQYF
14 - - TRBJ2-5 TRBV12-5 TGTGCTAGTGGTGGAGGGACTCCTCGGGAGACCCAGTACTTC CASGGGTPRETQYF
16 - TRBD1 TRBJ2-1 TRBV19 TGTGCCAGTACCCCAGCAGGGGGCCGCTCCTACAATGAGCAGTTCTTC CASTPAGGRSYNEQFF
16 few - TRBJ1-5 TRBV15 TGTGCCACCAGCTCGGACAGATTAGTTAGCAATCAGCCCCAGCATTTT CATSSDRLVSNQPQHF
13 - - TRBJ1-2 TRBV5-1 TGCGCCAGCAGCCCCCCAGGAGGGGATGGCTACACCTTC CASSPPGGDGYTF
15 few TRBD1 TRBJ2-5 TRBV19 TGTGCCAGTTCCCAGGACAGGGCCGGGATAGAGACCCAGTACTTC CASSQDRAGIETQYF
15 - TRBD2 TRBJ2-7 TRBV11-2 TGTGCCAGCAGCCCTGGGTCGGGGGGCGGGAGGGAGCAGTACTTC CASSPGSGGGREQYF
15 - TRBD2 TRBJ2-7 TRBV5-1 TGCGCCAGCAGCTTGGAGCCTAGCGGGGCCTACGAGCAGTACTTC CASSLEPSGAYEQYF
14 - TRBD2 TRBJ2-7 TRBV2 TGTGCCAGCACCCCCAGGGCGGGAGCCTACGAGCAGTACTTC CASTPRAGAYEQYF
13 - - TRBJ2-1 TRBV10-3 TGTGCCATCGGAGGGGGCAGTTTGAATGAGCAGTTCTTC CAIGGGSLNEQFF
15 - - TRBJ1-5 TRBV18 TGTGCCAGCTCACCACTAGGGGGAGAGAATCAGCCCCAGCATTTT CASSPLGGENQPQHF
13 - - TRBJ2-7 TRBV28 TGTGCCAGCAGTTTAGGACAGATCTACGAGCAGTACTTC CASSLGQIYEQYF
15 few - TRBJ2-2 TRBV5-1 TGCGCCAGCAGTTCCCTCCAGGGTCGGACCGGGGAGCTGTTTTTT CASSSLQGRTGELFF
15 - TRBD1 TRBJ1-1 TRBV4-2 TGTGCCAGCAGCCTTACCGGGACAGGGGACACTGAAGCTTTCTTT CASSLTGTGDTEAFF
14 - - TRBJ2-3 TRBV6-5 TGTGCCAGCAGTTACTTACAGGGTTCAGTGTTTCAGTATTTT CASSYLQGSVFQYF
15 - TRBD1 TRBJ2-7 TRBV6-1 TGTGCCAGCAGTGATCACGACAGGGGCACCTACGAGCAGTACTTC CASSDHDRGTYEQYF
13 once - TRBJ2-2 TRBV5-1 TGCGCCAGCAGCTGGGGAGAGGGCCGGGAGCTGTTTTTT CASSWGEGRELFF
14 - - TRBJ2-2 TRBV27 TGTGCCAGCAGTTTAGAGGCGAACACCGGGGAGCTGTTTTTT CASSLEANTGELFF
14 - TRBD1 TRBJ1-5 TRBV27 TGTGCCAGCAGTTCAAGAAACAGGGGACAGCCCCAGCATTTT CASSSRNRGQPQHF
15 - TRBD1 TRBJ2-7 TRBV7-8 TGTGCCAGCAGCTCGGGACAGGGGCCCTCCTACGAGCAGTACTTC CASSSGQGPSYEQYF
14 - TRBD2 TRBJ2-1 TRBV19 TGTGCCAGTAGCCCGACTAGCGGGATCAATGAGCAGTTCTTC CASSPTSGINEQFF
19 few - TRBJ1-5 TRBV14 TGTGCCAGCAGCCCCCTCGTGGAGACAGGTTACCATTACAATCAGCCCCAGCATTTT CASSPLVETGYHYNQPQHF
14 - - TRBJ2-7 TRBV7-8 TGTGCCAGCAGCTTAGTCTTTCGCGGGACCGAGCAGTACTTC CASSLVFRGTEQYF
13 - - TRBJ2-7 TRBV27 TGTGCCAGCAGTTTAGGCCCCCCCTACGAGCAGTACTTC CASSLGPPYEQYF
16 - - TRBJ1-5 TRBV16 TGTGCCAGCAGCCCGCAAATAGCTTATAGCAATCAGCCCCAGCATTTT CASSPQIAYSNQPQHF
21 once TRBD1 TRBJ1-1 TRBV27 TGTGCCAGCGGATCCTCGCTACCCAGGTGGGACAGGGATAAGCGGGCCACTGAAGCTTTCTTT CASGSSLPRWDRDKRATEAFF
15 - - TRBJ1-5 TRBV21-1 TGTGCCAGCAGCGCCACAGGGGACAGCAATCAGCCCCAGCATTTT CASSATGDSNQPQHF
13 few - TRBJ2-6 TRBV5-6 TGTGCCAGCTCCTTCTCTGGGGCCAACGTCCTGACTTTC CASSFSGANVLTF
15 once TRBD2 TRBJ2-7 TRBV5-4 TGTGCCAGCAGCCCACCGGGACTAGAATTTTGGGAGCAGTACTTC CASSPPGLEFWEQYF
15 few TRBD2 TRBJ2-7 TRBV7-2 TGTGCCAGCAGCAACCCCCTAGCGGGAGGTTACGAGCAGTACTTC CASSNPLAGGYEQYF